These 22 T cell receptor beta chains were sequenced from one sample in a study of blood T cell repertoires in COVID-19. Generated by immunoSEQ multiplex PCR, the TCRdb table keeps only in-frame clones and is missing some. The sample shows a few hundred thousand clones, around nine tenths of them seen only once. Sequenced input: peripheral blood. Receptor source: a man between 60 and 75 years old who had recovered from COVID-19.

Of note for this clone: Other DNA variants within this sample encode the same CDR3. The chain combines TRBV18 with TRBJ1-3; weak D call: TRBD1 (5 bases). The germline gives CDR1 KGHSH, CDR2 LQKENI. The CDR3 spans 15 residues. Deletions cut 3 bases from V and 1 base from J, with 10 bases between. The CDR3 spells CASSPRQGSGNTIYF. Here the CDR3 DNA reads TGTGCCAGCTCACCGAGGCAGGGTTCTGGAAACACCATATATTTT.

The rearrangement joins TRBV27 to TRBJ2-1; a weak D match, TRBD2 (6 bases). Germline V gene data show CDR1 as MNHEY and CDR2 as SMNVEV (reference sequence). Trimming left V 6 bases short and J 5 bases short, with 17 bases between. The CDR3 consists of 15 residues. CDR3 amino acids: CASSPPGTFNNEQFF. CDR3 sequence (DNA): TGTGCCAGCAGCCCACCCGGGACTTTCAACAATGAGCAGTTCTTC.

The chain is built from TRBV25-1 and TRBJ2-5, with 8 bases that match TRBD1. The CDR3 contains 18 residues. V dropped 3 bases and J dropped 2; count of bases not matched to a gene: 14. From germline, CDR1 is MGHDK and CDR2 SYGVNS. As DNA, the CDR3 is TGTGCCAGCAGTGAGGCACTCGGACAGGGTGAAAGGCAAGAGACCCAGTACTTC. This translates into CASSEALGQGERQETQYF.

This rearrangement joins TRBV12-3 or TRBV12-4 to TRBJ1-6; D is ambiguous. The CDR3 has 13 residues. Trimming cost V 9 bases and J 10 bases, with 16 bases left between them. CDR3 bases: TGTGCCAGTAAAGGAATCGAGGTCTCACCCCTCCACTTT. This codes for CASKGIEVSPLHF.

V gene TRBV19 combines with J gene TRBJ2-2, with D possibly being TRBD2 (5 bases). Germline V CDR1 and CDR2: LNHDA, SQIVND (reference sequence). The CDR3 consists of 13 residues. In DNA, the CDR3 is TGTGTCACGGCGGGTCCGAACACCGGGGAGCTGTTTTTT. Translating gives CVTAGPNTGELFF.

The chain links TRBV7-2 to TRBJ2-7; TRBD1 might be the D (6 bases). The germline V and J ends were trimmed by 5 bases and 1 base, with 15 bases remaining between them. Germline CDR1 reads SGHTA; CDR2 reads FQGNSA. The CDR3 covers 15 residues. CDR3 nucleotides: TGTGCCAGCAGCCCCCCGGGACACCTATCCTACGAGCAGTACTTC. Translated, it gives CASSPPGHLSYEQYF.

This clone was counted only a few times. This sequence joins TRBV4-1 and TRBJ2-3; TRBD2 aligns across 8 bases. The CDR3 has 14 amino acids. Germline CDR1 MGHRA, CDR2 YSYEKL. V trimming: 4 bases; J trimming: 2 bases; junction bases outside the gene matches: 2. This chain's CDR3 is CASSLAGSTDTQYF. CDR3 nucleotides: TGCGCCAGCAGCCTAGCGGGATCCACAGATACGCAGTATTTT.

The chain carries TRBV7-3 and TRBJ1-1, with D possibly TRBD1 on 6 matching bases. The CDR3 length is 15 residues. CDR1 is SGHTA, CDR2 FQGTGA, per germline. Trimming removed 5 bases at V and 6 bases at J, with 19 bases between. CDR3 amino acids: CASSPGGPGAAEAFF. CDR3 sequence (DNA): TGTGCCAGCAGCCCCGGGGGGCCGGGGGCGGCTGAAGCTTTCTTT.

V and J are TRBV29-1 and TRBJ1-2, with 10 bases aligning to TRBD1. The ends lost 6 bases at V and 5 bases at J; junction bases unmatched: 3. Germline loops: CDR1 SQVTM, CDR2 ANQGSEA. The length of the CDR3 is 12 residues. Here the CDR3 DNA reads TGCAGCGTCAGGACAGGGGGGTATGGCTACACCTTC. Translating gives CSVRTGGYGYTF. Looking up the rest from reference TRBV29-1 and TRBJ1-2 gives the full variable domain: SAVISQKPSRDICQRGTSLTIQCQVDSQVTMMFWYRQQPGQSLTLIATANQGSEATYESGFVIDKFPISRPNLTFSTLTVSNMSPEDSSIYLCSVRTGGYGYTFGSGTRLTVV.

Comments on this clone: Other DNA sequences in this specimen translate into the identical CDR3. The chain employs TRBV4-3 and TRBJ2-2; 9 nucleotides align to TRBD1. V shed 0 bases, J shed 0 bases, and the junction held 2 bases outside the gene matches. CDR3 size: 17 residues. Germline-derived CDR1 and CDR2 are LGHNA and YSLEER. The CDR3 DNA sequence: TGCGCCAGCAGCCAAGAGGACAGGGGTGCGAACACCGGGGAGCTGTTTTTT. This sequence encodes CASSQEDRGANTGELFF.

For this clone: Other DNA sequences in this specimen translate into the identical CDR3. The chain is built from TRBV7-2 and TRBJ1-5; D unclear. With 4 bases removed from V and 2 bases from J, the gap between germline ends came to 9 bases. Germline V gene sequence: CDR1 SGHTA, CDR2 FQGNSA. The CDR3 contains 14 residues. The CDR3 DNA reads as TGTGCCAGCAGCTATAGAGGAGGCAATCAGCCCCAGCATTTT. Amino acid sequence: CASSYRGGNQPQHF.

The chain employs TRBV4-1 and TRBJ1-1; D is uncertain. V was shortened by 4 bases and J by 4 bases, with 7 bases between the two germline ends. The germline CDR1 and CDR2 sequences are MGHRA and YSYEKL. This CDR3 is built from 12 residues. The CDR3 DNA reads TGCGCCAGCAGCCCTGGGAGCACTGAAGCTTTCTTT. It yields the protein CASSPGSTEAFF.

The DNA of the CDR3 is TGTGCCAGCAGCCAGGTGGGGGCGCCTAATGAAAAACTGTTTTTT. This gives the protein CASSQVGAPNEKLFF. The genes are TRBV7-9 and TRBJ1-4; TRBD1 is a possible D gene (6 bases). From germline, CDR1 is SEHNR and CDR2 FQNEAQ (reference sequence). This CDR3 has 15 amino acids. The germline V and J ends were trimmed by 5 bases and 3 bases, with 13 bases remaining between them.

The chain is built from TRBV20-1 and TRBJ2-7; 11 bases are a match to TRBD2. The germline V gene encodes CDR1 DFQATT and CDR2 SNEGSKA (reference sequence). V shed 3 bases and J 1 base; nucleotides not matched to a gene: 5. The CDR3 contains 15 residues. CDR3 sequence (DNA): TGCAGTGCTAGTGGGGGGACTAGCGGATCCTACGAGCAGTACTTC. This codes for CSASGGTSGSYEQYF.

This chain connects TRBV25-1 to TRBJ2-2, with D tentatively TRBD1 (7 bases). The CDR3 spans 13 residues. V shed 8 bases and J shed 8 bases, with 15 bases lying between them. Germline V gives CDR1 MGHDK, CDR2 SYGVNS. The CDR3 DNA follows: TGTGCCAGCCGCCGACAGGGAGGTGGGGAGCTGTTTTTT. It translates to CASRRQGGGELFF.

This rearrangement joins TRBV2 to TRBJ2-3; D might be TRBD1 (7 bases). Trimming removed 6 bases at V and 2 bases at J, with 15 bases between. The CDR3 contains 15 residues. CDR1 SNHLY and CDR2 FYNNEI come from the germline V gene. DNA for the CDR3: TGTGCCAGCAGAATCGCGGGACAGCCCACAGATACGCAGTATTTT. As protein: CASRIAGQPTDTQYF.

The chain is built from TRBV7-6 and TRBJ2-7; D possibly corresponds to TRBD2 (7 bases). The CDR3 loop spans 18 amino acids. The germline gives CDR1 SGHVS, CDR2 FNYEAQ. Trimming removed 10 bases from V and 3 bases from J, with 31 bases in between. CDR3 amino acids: CAIRRGAENLPSHYEQYF. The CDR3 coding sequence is TGTGCCATCCGCCGGGGGGCTGAGAACCTGCCGTCTCACTACGAGCAGTACTTC.

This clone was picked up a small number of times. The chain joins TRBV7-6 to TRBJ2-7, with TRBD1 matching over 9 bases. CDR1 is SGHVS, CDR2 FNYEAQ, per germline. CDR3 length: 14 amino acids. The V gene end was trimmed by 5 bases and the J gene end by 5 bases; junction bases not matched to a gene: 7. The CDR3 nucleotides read TGTGCCAGCAGCCTGCGGGACAGGGTCGACGAGCAGTACTTC. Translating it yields CASSLRDRVDEQYF.

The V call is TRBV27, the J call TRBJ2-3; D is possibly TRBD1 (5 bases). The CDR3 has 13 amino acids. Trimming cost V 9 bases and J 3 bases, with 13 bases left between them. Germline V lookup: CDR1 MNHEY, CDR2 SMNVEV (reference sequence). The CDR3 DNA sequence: TGTGCCAGTAAGGGGCAGTCGACAGATACGCAGTATTTT. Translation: CASKGQSTDTQYF.

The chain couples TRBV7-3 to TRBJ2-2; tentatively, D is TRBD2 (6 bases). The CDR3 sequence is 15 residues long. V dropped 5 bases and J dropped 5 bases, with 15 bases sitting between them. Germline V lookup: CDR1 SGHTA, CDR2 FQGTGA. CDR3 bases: TGTGCCAGCAGCCGTAGCGGACTTGGTACCGGGGAGCTGTTTTTT. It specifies CASSRSGLGTGELFF.

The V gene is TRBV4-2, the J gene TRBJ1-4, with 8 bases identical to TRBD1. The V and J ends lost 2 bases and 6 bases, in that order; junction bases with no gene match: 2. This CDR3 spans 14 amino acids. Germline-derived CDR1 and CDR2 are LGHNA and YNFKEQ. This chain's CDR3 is CASSQPDRDEKLFF. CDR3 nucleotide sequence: TGTGCCAGCAGCCAACCGGACAGGGATGAAAAACTGTTTTTT.

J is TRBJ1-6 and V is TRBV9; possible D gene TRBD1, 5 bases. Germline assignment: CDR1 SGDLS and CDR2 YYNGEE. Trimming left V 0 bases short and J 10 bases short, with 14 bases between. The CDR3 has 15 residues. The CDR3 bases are TGTGCCAGCAGCGTAGGACAGCCGGGGGGGTCACCCCTCCACTTT. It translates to CASSVGQPGGSPLHF.